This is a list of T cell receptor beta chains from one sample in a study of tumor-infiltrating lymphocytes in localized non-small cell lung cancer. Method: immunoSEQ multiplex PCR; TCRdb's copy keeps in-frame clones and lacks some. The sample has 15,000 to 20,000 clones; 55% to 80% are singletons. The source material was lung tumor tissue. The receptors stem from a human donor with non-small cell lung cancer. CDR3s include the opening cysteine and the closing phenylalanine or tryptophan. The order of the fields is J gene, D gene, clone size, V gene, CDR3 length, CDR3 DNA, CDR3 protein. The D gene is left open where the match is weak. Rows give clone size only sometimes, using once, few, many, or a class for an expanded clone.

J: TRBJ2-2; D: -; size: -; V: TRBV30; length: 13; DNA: TGTGCCTGGAGTCTAACTTTTGCCGGGGAGCTGTTTTTT; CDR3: CAWSLTFAGELFF
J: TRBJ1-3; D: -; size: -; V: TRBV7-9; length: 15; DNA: TGTGCCAGCAGTTCTCTGACAGGTTCTGGAAACACCATATATTTT; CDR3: CASSSLTGSGNTIYF
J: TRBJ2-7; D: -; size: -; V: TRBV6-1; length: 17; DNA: TGTGCCAGCAGTGAAGGCGCGTTCGGGCAGGGTAGCGACGAGCAGTACTTC; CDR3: CASSEGAFGQGSDEQYF
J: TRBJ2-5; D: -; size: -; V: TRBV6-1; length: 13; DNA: TGTGCCAGCAGTGAAGAGGGGGTTGAGACCCAGTACTTC; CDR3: CASSEEGVETQYF
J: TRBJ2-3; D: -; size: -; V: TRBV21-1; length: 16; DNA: TGTGCCAGCAGCCAATTGACTAGCGGGGGCACAGATACGCAGTATTTT; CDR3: CASSQLTSGGTDTQYF
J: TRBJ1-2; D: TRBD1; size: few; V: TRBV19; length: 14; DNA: TGTGCCAGTAAAGAACCGGGACAGGGATATGGCTACACCTTC; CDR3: CASKEPGQGYGYTF
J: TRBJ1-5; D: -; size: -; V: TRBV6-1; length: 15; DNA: TGTGCCAGCACCAAACACGGGGGCGGCAATCAGCCCCAGCATTTT; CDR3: CASTKHGGGNQPQHF
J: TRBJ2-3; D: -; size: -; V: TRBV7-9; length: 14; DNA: TGTGCCAGCAGCTTAGTCGTGGTGGGAGATACGCAGTATTTT; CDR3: CASSLVVVGDTQYF
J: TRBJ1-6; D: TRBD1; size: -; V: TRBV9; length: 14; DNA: TGTGCCAGCAGCGTGGACAGGGCTAATTCACCCCTCCACTTT; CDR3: CASSVDRANSPLHF
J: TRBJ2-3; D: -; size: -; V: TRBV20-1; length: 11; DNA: TGCAGTGCTGTACAGACAGATACGCAGTATTTT; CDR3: CSAVQTDTQYF
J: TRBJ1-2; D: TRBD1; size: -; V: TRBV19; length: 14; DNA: TGTGCCACCGAGGGACAGGCAAACAACTATGGCTACACCTTC; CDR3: CATEGQANNYGYTF
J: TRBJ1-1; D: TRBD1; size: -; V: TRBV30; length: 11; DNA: TGTGCCTGGGGGGACAGGGGGCCTGCTTTCTTT; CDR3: CAWGDRGPAFF
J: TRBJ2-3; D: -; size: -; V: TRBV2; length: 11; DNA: TGTGCCAGCAGTCTGACAGATACGCAGTATTTT; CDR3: CASSLTDTQYF
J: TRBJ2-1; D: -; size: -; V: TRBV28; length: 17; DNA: TGTGCCAGCAGGGGGGCAATGGGTCCAGGGACCTACAATGAGCAGTTCTTC; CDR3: CASRGAMGPGTYNEQFF
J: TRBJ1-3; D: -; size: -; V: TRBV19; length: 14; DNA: TGTGCCAGTACGGGCAGCTCCTCTGGAAACACCATATATTTT; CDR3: CASTGSSSGNTIYF
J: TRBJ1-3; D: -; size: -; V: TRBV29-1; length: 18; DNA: TGTAGCGTTGGACCGGTCGTACCACCGTGGTTCTCTGGAAACACCATATATTTT; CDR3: CSVGPVVPPWFSGNTIYF
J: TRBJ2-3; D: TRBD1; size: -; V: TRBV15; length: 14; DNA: TGTGCCACCAGCACGTACAGGGGGCTGGATACGCAGTATTTT; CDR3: CATSTYRGLDTQYF
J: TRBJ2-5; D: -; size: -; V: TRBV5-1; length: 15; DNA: TGCGCCAGCAGCCCGGGACGAAGTTTAACAGAGACCCAGTACTTC; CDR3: CASSPGRSLTETQYF
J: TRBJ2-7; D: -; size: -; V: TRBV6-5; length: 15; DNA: TGTGCCAGCAGTTACTCGAGGGCTATAGCCTACGAGCAGTACTTC; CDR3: CASSYSRAIAYEQYF
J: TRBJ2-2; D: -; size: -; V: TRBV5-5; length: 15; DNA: TGTGCCAGCAGCCCCAACAGAATTAACACCGGGGAGCTGTTTTTT; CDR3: CASSPNRINTGELFF
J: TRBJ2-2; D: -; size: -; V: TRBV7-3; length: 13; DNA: TGTGCCAGCAGACAGGGACACACCGGGGAGCTGTTTTTT; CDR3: CASRQGHTGELFF
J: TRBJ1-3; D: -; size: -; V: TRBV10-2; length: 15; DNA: TGCGCCAGCAGTGAGGTGGGGGCGCTCTCTAACACCATATATTTT; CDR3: CASSEVGALSNTIYF
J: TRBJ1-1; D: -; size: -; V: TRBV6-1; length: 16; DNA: TGTGCCAGCAGTGAAGCGCTAATCGGAGGAGGCACTGAAGCTTTCTTT; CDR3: CASSEALIGGGTEAFF
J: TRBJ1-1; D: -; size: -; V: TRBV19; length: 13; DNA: TGTGCCAGTAATTCGGGACAACACACTGAAGCTTTCTTT; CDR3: CASNSGQHTEAFF
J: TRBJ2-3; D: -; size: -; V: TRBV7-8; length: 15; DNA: TGTGCCAGCAGCCCAAGAGGGCTCAGCACCGATACGCAGTATTTT; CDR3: CASSPRGLSTDTQYF
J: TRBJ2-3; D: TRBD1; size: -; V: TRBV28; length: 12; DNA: TGTGCCAGCAGTTCAAGACAGGGTCCGCAGTATTTT; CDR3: CASSSRQGPQYF
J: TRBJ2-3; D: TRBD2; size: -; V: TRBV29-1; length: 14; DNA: TGCAGCCGAGCGGGGGGATCGGGCACAGATACGCAGTATTTT; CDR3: CSRAGGSGTDTQYF
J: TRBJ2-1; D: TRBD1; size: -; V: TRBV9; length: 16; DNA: TGTGCCAGCAGCTTAATCCGGGACGGGCCAGGGGGTGAGCAGTTCTTC; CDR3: CASSLIRDGPGGEQFF
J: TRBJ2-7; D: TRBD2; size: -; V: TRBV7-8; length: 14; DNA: TGTGCCAGCAGCGCGGGACTAGCGGGAGGCGAGCAGTACTTC; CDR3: CASSAGLAGGEQYF
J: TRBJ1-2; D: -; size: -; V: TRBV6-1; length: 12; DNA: TGTGCCAGCAGGGACCGTAACTATGGCTACACCTTC; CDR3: CASRDRNYGYTF
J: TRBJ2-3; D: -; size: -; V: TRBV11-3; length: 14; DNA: TGTGCCAGCAGCCCCAGTTGGGAGACAGATACGCAGTATTTT; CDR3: CASSPSWETDTQYF
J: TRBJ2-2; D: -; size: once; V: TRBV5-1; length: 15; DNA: TGCGCCAGCAGCTTGGACAGGGTGAACACCGGGGAGCTGTTTTTT; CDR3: CASSLDRVNTGELFF
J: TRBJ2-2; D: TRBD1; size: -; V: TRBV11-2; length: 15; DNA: TGTGCCAGCAGTCCTACAGGGGGCTCTACCGGGGAGCTGTTTTTT; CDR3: CASSPTGGSTGELFF
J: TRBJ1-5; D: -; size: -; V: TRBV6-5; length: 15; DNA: TGTGCCAGCAGTCTGGGGTTATATAGCAATCAGCCCCAGCATTTT; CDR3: CASSLGLYSNQPQHF
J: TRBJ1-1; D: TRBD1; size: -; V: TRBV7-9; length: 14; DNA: TGTGCCAGCAGCCAAGGACAGGCGAACACTGAAGCTTTCTTT; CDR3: CASSQGQANTEAFF
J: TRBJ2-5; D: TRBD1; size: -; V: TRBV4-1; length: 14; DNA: TGCGCCAGCAGCCTGGGACAGGGTAAAGAGACCCAGTACTTC; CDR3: CASSLGQGKETQYF
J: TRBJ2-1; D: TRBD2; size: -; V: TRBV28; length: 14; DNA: TGTGCCACTGAAGTAGCGGGGGGGCGGGGTGAGCAGTTCTTC; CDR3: CATEVAGGRGEQFF
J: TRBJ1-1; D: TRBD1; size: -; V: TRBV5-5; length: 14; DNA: TGTGCCAGCAGCTTGTATCAGGGGGGCACTGAAGCTTTCTTT; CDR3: CASSLYQGGTEAFF
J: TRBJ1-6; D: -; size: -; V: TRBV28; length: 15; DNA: TGTGCCAGCAGTCCTCCCGACAGACTAGATTCACCCCTCCACTTT; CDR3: CASSPPDRLDSPLHF
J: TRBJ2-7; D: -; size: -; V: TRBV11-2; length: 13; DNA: TGTGCCAGCAGCTACAGCGGAGTCAACGAGCAGTACTTC; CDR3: CASSYSGVNEQYF